This T cell receptor beta chain was captured by sequencing in a study of T cell responses to AZD1222 COVID-19 vaccine. For the study at large: Recipients boosted at about 4 weeks or about 12 weeks are pooled. General study points: Donors were largely white British and mainly female; clonal diversity was possibly underestimated. Rises in breadth and depth of Spike-specific TCRs came after two AZD1222 doses. At baseline, seropositivity was found in only 5 to 7 AZD1222 recipients.

The CDR3 is made up of 17 amino acids. Trimming stripped 1 base from V and 0 bases from J, with 12 bases between. CDR1 SNHLY and CDR2 FYNNEI come from the germline V gene. A note on this clone: The target antigen is unknown.

Sequencing used immunoSEQ multiplex PCR; TCRdb keeps in-frame clones, though not all of them. This sample carries approximately 110,000 clones, more than 75% of them seen once, and the ten largest clones take approximately 1.3%. The material sequenced was peripheral blood, taken on day 0 of AZD1222 vaccination. The TCR was taken from an adult in good health. The rearrangement joins TRBV2 to TRBJ2-2, with a tentative D call TRBD1 (6 bases). CDR3 sequence: CASSEEDRLPNTGELFF. CDR3 in DNA: TGTGCCAGCAGTGAAGAGGACAGACTGCCGAACACCGGGGAGCTGTTTTTT.